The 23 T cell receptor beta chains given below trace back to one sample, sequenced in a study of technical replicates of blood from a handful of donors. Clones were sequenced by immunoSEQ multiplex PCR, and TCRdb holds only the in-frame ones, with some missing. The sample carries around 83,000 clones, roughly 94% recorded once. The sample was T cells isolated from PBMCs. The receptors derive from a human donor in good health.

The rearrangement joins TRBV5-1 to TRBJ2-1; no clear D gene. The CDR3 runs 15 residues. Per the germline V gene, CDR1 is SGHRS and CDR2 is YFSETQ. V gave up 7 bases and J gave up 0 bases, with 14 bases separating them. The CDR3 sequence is CASSNGRGSYNEQFF. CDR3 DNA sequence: TGCGCCAGCTCTAATGGTCGCGGCTCCTACAATGAGCAGTTCTTC. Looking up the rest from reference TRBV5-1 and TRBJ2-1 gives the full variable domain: KAGVTQTPRYLIKTRGQQVTLSCSPISGHRSVSWYQQTPGQGLQFLFEYFSETQRNKGNFPGRFSGRQFSNSRSEMNVSTLELGDSALYLCASSNGRGSYNEQFFGPGTRLTVL.

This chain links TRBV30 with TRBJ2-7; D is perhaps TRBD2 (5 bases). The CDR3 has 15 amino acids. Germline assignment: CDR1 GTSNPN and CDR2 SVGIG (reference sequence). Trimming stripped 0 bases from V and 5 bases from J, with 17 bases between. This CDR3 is CAWSVRRLSRHEQYF. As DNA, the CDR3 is TGTGCCTGGAGTGTACGAAGACTAAGTCGCCACGAGCAGTACTTC.

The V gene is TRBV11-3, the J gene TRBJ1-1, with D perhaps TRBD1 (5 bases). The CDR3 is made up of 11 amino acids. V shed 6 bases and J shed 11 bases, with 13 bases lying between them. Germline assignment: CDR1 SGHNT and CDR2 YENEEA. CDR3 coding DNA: TGTGCCAGCAGTGCAGGGATAAGGGCTTTCTTT. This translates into CASSAGIRAFF.

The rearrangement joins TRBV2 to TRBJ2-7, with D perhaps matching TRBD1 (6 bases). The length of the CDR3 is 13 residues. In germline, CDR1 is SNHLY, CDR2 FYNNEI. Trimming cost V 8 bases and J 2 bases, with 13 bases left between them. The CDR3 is CASRDTSTYEQYF. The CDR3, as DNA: TGTGCCAGCCGGGACACCTCCACCTACGAGCAGTACTTC.

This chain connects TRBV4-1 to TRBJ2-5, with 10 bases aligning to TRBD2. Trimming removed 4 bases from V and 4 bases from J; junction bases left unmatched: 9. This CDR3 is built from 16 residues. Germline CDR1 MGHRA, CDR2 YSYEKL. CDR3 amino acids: CASSPGSGGRGETQYF. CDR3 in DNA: TGCGCCAGCAGCCCCGGTAGCGGGGGGAGAGGAGAGACCCAGTACTTC.

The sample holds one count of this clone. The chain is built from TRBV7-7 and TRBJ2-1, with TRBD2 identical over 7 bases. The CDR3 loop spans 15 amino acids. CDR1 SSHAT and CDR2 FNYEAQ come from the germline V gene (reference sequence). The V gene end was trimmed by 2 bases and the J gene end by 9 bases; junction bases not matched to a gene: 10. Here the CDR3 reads CASSLISTSISEQFF. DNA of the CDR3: TGTGCCAGCAGCTTAATCTCGACTAGCATTAGTGAGCAGTTCTTC.

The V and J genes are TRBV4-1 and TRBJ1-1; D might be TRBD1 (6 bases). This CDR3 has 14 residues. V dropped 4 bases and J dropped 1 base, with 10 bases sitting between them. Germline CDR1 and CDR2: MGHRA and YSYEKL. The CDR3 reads CASSLTGRNTEAFF. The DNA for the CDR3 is TGCGCCAGCAGCCTCACAGGGAGGAACACTGAAGCTTTCTTT.

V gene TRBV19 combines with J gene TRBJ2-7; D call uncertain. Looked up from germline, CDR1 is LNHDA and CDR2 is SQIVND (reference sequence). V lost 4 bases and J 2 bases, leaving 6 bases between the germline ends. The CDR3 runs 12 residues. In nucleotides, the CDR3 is TGTGCCAGTAGTACCTCGGCCTACGAGCAGTACTTC. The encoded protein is CASSTSAYEQYF.

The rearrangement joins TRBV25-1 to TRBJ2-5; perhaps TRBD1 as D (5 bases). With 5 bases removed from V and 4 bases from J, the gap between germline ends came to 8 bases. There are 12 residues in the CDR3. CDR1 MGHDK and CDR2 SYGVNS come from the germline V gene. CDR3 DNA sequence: TGTGCCAGCAGTTCGACAGTAGAGACCCAGTACTTC. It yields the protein CASSSTVETQYF.

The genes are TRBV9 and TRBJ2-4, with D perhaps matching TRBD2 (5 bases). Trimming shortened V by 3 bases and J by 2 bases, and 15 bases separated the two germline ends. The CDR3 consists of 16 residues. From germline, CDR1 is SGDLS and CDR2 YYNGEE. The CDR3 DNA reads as TGTGCCAGCAGCGACCCCGAGGGTTATTCCAAAAACATTCAGTACTTC. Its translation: CASSDPEGYSKNIQYF.

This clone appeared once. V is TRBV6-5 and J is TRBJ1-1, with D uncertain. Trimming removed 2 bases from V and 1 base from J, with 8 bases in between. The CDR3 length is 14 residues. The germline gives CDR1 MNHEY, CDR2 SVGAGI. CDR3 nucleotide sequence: TGTGCCAGCAGTTACGCAGGCACGAACACTGAAGCTTTCTTT. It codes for CASSYAGTNTEAFF.

CDR3 sequence reads: CASTTGTGLYGYTF. The CDR3 nucleotides read TGTGCCAGCACCACCGGGACAGGACTCTATGGCTACACCTTC. V is TRBV7-8 and J is TRBJ1-2; 8 bases fit TRBD1. V lost 7 bases to trimming and J lost 4 bases; unmatched junction nucleotides: 8. Germline CDR1 is SGHVS and CDR2 is FQNEAQ. This CDR3 region has 14 residues.

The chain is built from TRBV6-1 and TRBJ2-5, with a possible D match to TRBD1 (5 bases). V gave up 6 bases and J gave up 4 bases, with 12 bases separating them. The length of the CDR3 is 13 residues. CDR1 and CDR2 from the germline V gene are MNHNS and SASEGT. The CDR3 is CASRVRESETQYF. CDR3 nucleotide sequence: TGTGCCAGCAGAGTCAGGGAATCAGAGACCCAGTACTTC.

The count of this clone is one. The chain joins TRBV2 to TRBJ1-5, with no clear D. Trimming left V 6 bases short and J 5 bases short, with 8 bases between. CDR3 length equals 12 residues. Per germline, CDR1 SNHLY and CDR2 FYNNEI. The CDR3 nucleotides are TGTGCCAGCAGCCCCGTATATCAGCCCCAGCATTTT. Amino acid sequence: CASSPVYQPQHF.

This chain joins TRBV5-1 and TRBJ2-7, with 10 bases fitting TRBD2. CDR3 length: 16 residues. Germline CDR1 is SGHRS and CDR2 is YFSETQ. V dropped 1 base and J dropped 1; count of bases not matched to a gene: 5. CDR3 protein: CASSLTSGVNSYEQYF. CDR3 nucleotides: TGCGCCAGCAGCTTGACTAGCGGGGTGAATTCCTACGAGCAGTACTTC.

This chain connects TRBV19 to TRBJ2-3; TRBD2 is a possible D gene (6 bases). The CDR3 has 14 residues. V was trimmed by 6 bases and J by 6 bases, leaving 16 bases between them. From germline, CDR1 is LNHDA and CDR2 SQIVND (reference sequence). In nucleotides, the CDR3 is TGTGCCAGTAGAAAAGGGGACTCTCGGGATACGCAGTATTTT. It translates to CASRKGDSRDTQYF.

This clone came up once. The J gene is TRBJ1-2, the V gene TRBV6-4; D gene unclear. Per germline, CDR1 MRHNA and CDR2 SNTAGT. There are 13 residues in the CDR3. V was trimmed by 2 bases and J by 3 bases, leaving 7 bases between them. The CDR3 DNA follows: TGTGCCAGCAGTGACGGAGGATACTATGGCTACACCTTC. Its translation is CASSDGGYYGYTF.

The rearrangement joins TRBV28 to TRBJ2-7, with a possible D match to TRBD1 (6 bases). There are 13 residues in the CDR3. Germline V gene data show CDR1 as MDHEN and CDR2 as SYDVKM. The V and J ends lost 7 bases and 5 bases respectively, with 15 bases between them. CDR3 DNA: TGTGCCAGCACCCAGGACAGAAGAAACGAGCAGTACTTC. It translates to CASTQDRRNEQYF.

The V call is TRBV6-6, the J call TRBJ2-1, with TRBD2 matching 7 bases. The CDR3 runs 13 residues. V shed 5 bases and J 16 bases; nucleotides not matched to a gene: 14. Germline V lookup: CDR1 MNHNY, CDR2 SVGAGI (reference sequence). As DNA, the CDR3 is TGTGCCAGCAGTCCAGGCGGACTAGAAGGCTTTTTCTTC. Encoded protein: CASSPGGLEGFFF.

The CDR3 DNA follows: TGTGCCAGCAGTTACTACCCGGGTTTGAATGAAAAACTGTTTTTT. This translates into CASSYYPGLNEKLFF. V is TRBV6-5 and J is TRBJ1-4; no clear D gene. There are 15 residues in the CDR3. V was cut by 1 base and J by 5 bases, with 11 bases left in between. Germline V gene sequence: CDR1 MNHEY, CDR2 SVGAGI.

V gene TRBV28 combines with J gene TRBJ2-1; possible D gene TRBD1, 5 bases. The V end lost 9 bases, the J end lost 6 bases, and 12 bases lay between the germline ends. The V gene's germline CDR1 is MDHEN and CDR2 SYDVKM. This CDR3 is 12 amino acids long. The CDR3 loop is CASSGLLNEQFF. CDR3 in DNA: TGTGCCAGTTCAGGGCTCCTCAATGAGCAGTTCTTC. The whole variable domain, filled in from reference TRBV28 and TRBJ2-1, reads DVKVTQSSRYLVKRTGEKVFLECVQDMDHENMFWYRQDPGLGLRLIYFSYDVKMKEKGDIPEGYSVSREKKERFSLILESASTNQTSMYLCASSGLLNEQFFGPGTRLTVL.

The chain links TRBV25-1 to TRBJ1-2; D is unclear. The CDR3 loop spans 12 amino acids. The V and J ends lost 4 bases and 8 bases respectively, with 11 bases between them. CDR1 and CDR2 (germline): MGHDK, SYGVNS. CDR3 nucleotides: TGTGCCAGCAGTGCTGGATCTAGGGGCTACACCTTC. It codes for CASSAGSRGYTF.

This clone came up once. CDR3 protein: CASSIVPFSTYEQYF. CDR3 nucleotide sequence: TGTGCCAGTAGTATCGTCCCTTTTTCTACCTACGAGCAGTACTTC. This chain links TRBV19 with TRBJ2-7; no clear D. The CDR3 length is 15 residues. V lost 3 bases and J 2 bases, leaving 14 bases between the germline ends. Looked up from germline, CDR1 is LNHDA and CDR2 is SQIVND (reference sequence).